This entry describes one TCR beta chain. This specimen belongs to a study of blood T cell repertoires in COVID-19. Overall study: The United States, Italy and Spain provided the acute and convalescent COVID-19 samples. In each case, the material was cDNA or gDNA derived from T cells, B-cell-depleted T cells, or PBMCs.

The CDR3 has 19 amino acids. In the source study's methods: The authors estimated nucleated cell counts from reference gene primer amplification. Assay: immunoSEQ multiplex PCR; the TCRdb copy retains only in-frame clones and omits some. That table supplies the V and J calls and clone size; D and trimming were determined from the DNA. This sample yields around 200,000 clones, of which approximately 80% are seen a single time; about a sixth belongs to the top ten. The specimen was peripheral blood. This clonotype was sampled from a woman older than 75 with active or convalescent COVID-19. The rearrangement uses TRBV1 and TRBJ2-2; the table's TRBD2 call for D was not verified on the DNA. TRBV1 is marked as a pseudogene. CDR3 loop: CTSSQGVSGRAVYTGELFF. Written as DNA, the CDR3 is TGCACCAGCAGCCAAGGGGTTAGCGGGAGGGCCGTTTACACCGGGGAGCTGTTTTTT.